The subject of this entry is one T cell receptor beta chain. Its antigen is not known. With a much larger clone just one base away, this may be a read error. The authors produced TCR alpha and TCR beta cDNA libraries with sample barcodes and UMIs by 5'RACE using constant-segment primers. A single record per CDR3 protein comes from TCRdb applying MiXCR to the 5' RACE reads. The data show approximately 250,000 distinct CDR3 sequences, approximately 15% seen once. This specimen comes from a study of T-cell memory formation after mild COVID-19. Findings and caveats of the study: There were some responding clones in pre-infection memory, which suggested that cross-reactive memory had joined. A second wave expanding day 15 to 37 was CD4+-biased; contracting clones were balanced. What remained unconfirmed was the SARS-CoV-2 specificity of second-wave clones peaking on day 37.

In germline, CDR1 is SGHTA, CDR2 FQGNSA. The CDR3 consists of 14 residues. Trimming left V 3 bases short and J 6 bases short, with 12 bases between. The gene calls are TRBV7-2 and TRBJ2-4, with D possibly being TRBD1 (6 bases). Specimen: PBMCs or a T cell subset sorted from them (not recorded which). The source is an adult woman who had mild COVID-19 (a few samples of this study predate the infection). Cell type and time point are not known. The CDR3 region is CASSFSRDTNIQYF. In DNA form, the CDR3 reads TGTGCCAGCAGCTTCAGCAGGGACACAAACATTCAGTACTTC. Together with reference TRBV7-2 and TRBJ2-4, the CDR3 gives the full variable domain: GAGVSQSPSNKVTEKGKDVELRCDPISGHTALYWYRQSLGQGLEFLIYFQGNSAPDKSGLPSDRFSAERTGGSVSTLTIQRTQQEDSAVYLCASSFSRDTNIQYFGAGTRLSVL.